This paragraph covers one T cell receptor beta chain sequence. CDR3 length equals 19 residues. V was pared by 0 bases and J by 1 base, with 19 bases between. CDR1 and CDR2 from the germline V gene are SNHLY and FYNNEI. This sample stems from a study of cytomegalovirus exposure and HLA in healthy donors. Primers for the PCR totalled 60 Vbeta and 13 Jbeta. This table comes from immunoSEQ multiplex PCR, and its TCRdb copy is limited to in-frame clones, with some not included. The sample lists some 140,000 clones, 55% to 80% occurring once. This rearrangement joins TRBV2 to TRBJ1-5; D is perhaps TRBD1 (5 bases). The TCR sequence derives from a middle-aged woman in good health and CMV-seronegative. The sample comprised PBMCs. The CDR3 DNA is TGTGCCAGCAGTGAAGCGTGGGATTGGGGCAGTCAAAGCAATCAGCCCCAGCATTTT. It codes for CASSEAWDWGSQSNQPQHF.